These T cell receptor beta chains were read from a single sample in a study of PD-1 blockade in classical Hodgkin lymphoma. Using immunoSEQ multiplex PCR, the repertoire was profiled, and TCRdb retains in-frame clones only, with some absent. Here the sample spans some 23,000 clones, roughly three quarters being singletons. This material consisted of peripheral blood mononuclear cells (PBMCs), taken at baseline. These receptors were taken from a human donor with classical Hodgkin lymphoma. The CDR3 runs from the conserved cysteine through the conserved F or W. A D gene is named only where the DNA matches it firmly. Expanded clones are given a class, and other clones once, few, many or no size at all.

DNA	CDR3	D	V	J	size
TGTGCCAGCAGCTTAGGAGGGGCGGACGAGCAGTACTTC	CASSLGGADEQYF	.	TRBV5-4	TRBJ2-7	.
TGTGCCAGCAGTCCCTTCGACCGGGGCACTGAAGCTTTCTTT	CASSPFDRGTEAFF	.	TRBV27	TRBJ1-1	few
TGTGCCAGCAGCTTCTACAGGGGCCCCTACGAGCAGTACTTC	CASSFYRGPYEQYF	TRBD1	TRBV7-8	TRBJ2-7	.
TGTGCCAGCAGCTTAACTGGCACGGGGGGAGGGGAAGATACGCAGTATTTT	CASSLTGTGGGEDTQYF	TRBD2	TRBV7-3	TRBJ2-3	.
TGTGCCACCAGCAGAGACCCAACTAGCACAGATACGCAGTATTTT	CATSRDPTSTDTQYF	.	TRBV15	TRBJ2-3	.
TGCGCCAGCAGCCCGGAACACAGTCTAATGTATACGCAGTATTTT	CASSPEHSLMYTQYF	.	TRBV4-3	TRBJ2-3	.
TGTGCCAGCAGCAAAGATTCGAGGACAGTCAATTCACCCCTCCACTTT	CASSKDSRTVNSPLHF	.	TRBV21-1	TRBJ1-6	.
TGTGCCAGCAGCCGGGGGTCCCGCTCCTACAATGAGCAGTTCTTC	CASSRGSRSYNEQFF	.	TRBV7-9	TRBJ2-1	few
TGTGCCAGCAGCCCAGCAGATACGCAGTATTTT	CASSPADTQYF	.	TRBV6-5	TRBJ2-3	.
TGTGCCAGTACCAACTGGACAGAGAGGAACACTGAAGCTTTCTTT	CASTNWTERNTEAFF	.	TRBV19	TRBJ1-1	few
TGTGCCAGCAGCTTAAACAGCCTTCCTAAAACGGATGAGCAGTTCTTC	CASSLNSLPKTDEQFF	.	TRBV13	TRBJ2-1	.
TGCGCCAGCAGCCCCACACCCATGAACACTGAAGCTTTCTTT	CASSPTPMNTEAFF	.	TRBV5-4	TRBJ1-1	.
TGTGCCAGCAGTTACTCGAGGGGGCATAATTCACCCCTCCACTTT	CASSYSRGHNSPLHF	TRBD1	TRBV6-5	TRBJ1-6	few
TGCGCCAGCAGCTTCGGACTAGCGGGGGGTGGTGCTACGCAGTATTTT	CASSFGLAGGGATQYF	TRBD2	TRBV5-1	TRBJ2-3	once
TGTGCCAGTAGTTACGCGGGGGAGGCTTTCTTT	CASSYAGEAFF	.	TRBV19	TRBJ1-1	.
TGTGCCAACGGGGGCACCAACTATGGCTACACCTTC	CANGGTNYGYTF	.	TRBV6-6	TRBJ1-2	few
TGTGCCAGCAGCTTGGCCGGTAGTAACACTGAAGCTTTCTTT	CASSLAGSNTEAFF	.	TRBV5-4	TRBJ1-1	.
TGTGCCAGTAGCATCCAGGGGACCGGGGAGCTGTTTTTT	CASSIQGTGELFF	.	TRBV19	TRBJ2-2	.
TGCGCCAGCAGCCAAGATGGCCAGGGCTCTAACTATGGCTACACCTTC	CASSQDGQGSNYGYTF	.	TRBV4-3	TRBJ1-2	large
TGTGCCAGCAGCCCCATCATGAGCTCTGGAAACACCATATATTTT	CASSPIMSSGNTIYF	.	TRBV13	TRBJ1-3	.
TGTGCCAGCAGTGAGGGTGACTACGAGCAGTACTTC	CASSEGDYEQYF	.	TRBV2	TRBJ2-7	.
TGTGCCAGCAGCCAACAGGGATTCTCAGAGTTCACTAATGAAAAACTGTTTTTT	CASSQQGFSEFTNEKLFF	.	TRBV4-2	TRBJ1-4	.
TGTGCCAGCAGACTCAGTAGCAATGAGCAGTTCTTC	CASRLSSNEQFF	.	TRBV28	TRBJ2-1	.
TGTGCCAGCAGTCGATACCCGGGACAGCAAGAGACCCAGTACTTC	CASSRYPGQQETQYF	TRBD1	TRBV27	TRBJ2-5	.
TGTGCCAGTAGTATCGGGGACGGATACAGCACAGATACGCAGTATTTT	CASSIGDGYSTDTQYF	.	TRBV19	TRBJ2-3	.
TGTGCCAGCAGCCAAGAGCCTAGCGGGGGCAAAGAGACCCAGTACTTC	CASSQEPSGGKETQYF	TRBD2	TRBV4-2	TRBJ2-5	.
TGTGCCAGCAGTAAAGATTACCCGGGACTACAGGTCTATGGCTACACCTTC	CASSKDYPGLQVYGYTF	.	TRBV6-1	TRBJ1-2	.
TGTGCCAGCAGTTTATACGTTGAGAGGGACGAGCAGTACTTC	CASSLYVERDEQYF	.	TRBV27	TRBJ2-7	.
TGTGCCAGCGTATTCTACAATGAGCAGTTCTTC	CASVFYNEQFF	.	TRBV27	TRBJ2-1	once
TGTGCCTGGAGTATGGGGTTAGGACTCAGAGATACGCAGTATTTT	CAWSMGLGLRDTQYF	.	TRBV30	TRBJ2-3	.
TGTGCCAGCAGCTTTGCGAACCCCCACGAGCAGTACTTC	CASSFANPHEQYF	.	TRBV7-9	TRBJ2-7	few
TGTGCCAGCAGCCAAGATCGGGGGGCGCGGGATGAAAAACTGTTTTTT	CASSQDRGARDEKLFF	.	TRBV4-2	TRBJ1-4	.
TGTGCCAGCAGCGTAACAGGGGGCGGGAATGAGCAGTTCTTC	CASSVTGGGNEQFF	TRBD1	TRBV9	TRBJ2-1	few
TGTGCCAGCAGCTGGCGGGTCTCTGGGGCCAACGTCCTGACTTTC	CASSWRVSGANVLTF	.	TRBV5-8	TRBJ2-6	.
TGTGCCATCAGGGAAGCGGGGGCGCCTACGTCGGAGCAGTACTTC	CAIREAGAPTSEQYF	TRBD2	TRBV10-3	TRBJ2-7	.
TGTGCCAGCAGCTTAGCCGGCGGGGCAGGGTTTAATTCACCCCTCCACTTT	CASSLAGGAGFNSPLHF	.	TRBV7-8	TRBJ1-6	.
TGTGCCAGTAGGACGACAGGGGTGGGGACCGGGGAGCTGTTTTTT	CASRTTGVGTGELFF	TRBD1	TRBV19	TRBJ2-2	.